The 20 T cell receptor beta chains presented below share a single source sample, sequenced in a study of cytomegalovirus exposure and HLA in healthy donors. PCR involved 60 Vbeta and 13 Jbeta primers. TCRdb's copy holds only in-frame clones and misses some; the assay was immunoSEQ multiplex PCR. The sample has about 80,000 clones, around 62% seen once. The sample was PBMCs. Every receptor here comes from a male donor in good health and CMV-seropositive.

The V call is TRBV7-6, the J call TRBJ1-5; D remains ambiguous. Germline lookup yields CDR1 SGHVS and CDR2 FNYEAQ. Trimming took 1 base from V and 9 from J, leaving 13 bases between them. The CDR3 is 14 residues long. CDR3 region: CASSLGEDIGPQHF. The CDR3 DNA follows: TGTGCCAGCAGCTTAGGCGAGGATATCGGGCCCCAGCATTTT. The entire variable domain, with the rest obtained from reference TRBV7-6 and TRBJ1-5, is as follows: GAGVSQSPRYKVTKRGQDVALRCDPISGHVSLYWYRQALGQGPEFLTYFNYEAQQDKSGLPNDRFSAERPEGSISTLTIQRTEQRDSAMYRCASSLGEDIGPQHFGDGTRLSIL.

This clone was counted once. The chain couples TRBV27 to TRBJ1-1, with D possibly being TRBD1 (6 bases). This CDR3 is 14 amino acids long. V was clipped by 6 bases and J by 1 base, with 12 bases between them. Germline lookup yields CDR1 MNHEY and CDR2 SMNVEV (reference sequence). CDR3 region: CASSGRGRNTEAFF. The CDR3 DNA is TGTGCCAGCAGCGGTAGGGGGAGGAACACTGAAGCTTTCTTT.

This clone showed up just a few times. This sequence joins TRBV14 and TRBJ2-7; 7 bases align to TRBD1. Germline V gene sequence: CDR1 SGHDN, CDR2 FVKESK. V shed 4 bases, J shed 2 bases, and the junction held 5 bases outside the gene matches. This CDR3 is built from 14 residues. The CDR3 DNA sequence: TGTGCCAGCAGCCTCCGACAGGGCCCCTACGAGCAGTACTTC. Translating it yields CASSLRQGPYEQYF. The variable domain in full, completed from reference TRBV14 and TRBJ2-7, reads EAGVTQFPSHSVIEKGQTVTLRCDPISGHDNLYWYRRVMGKEIKFLLHFVKESKQDESGMPNNRFLAERTGGTYSTLKVQPAELEDSGVYFCASSLRQGPYEQYFGPGTRLTVT.

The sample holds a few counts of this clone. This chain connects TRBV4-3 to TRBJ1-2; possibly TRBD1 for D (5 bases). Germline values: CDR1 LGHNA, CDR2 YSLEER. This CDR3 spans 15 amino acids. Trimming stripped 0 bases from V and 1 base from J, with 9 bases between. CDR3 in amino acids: CASSQERGGNYGYTF. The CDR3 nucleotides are TGCGCCAGCAGCCAAGAAAGGGGTGGTAACTATGGCTACACCTTC.

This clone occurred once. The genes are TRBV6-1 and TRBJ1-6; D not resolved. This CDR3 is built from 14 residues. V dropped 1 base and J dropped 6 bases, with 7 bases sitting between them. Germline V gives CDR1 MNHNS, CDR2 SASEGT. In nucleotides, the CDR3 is TGTGCCAGCAGTGAAGTGGCAGTTAATTCACCCCTCCACTTT. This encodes CASSEVAVNSPLHF.

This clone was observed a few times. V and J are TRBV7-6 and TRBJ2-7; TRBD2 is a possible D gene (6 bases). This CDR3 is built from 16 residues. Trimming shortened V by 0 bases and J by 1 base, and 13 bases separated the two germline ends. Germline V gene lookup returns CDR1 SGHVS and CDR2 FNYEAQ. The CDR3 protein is CASSLAAGSYSYEQYF. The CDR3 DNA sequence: TGTGCCAGCAGCTTAGCGGCGGGGAGTTATTCCTACGAGCAGTACTTC.

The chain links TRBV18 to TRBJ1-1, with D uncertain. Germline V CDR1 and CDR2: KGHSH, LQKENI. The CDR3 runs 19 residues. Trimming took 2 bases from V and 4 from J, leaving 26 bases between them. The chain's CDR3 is CASSPSTIGNEADFTEAFF. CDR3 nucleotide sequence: TGTGCCAGCTCACCATCAACCATCGGGAATGAGGCAGATTTCACTGAAGCTTTCTTT.

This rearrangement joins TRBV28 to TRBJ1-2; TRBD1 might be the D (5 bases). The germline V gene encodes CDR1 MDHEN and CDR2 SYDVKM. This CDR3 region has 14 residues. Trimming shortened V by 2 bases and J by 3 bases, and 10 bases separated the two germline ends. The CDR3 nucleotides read TGTGCCAGCAGTTTAAGGGGCCGGGACTATGGCTACACCTTC. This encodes CASSLRGRDYGYTF.

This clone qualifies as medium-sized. CDR3 nucleotide sequence: TGTGCCAGCTCACCGGGGGCCCACTACGAGCAGTACTTC. It codes for CASSPGAHYEQYF. V gene TRBV18 combines with J gene TRBJ2-7; tentatively, D is TRBD1 (6 bases). The CDR3 has 13 residues. From germline, CDR1 is KGHSH and CDR2 LQKENI. V was trimmed by 3 bases and J by 3 bases, leaving 9 bases between them. Supplemented by reference TRBV18 and TRBJ2-7, the full variable domain reads NAGVMQNPRHLVRRRGQEARLRCSPMKGHSHVYWYRQLPEEGLKFMVYLQKENIIDESGMPKERFSAEFPKEGPSILRIQQVVRGDSAAYFCASSPGAHYEQYFGPGTRLTVT.

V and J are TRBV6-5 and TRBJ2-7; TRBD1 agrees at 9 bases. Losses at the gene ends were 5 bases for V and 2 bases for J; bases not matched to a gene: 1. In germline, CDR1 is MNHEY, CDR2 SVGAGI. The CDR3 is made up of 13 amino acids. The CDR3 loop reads CASSRDRAYEQYF. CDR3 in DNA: TGTGCCAGCAGTCGGGACAGGGCCTACGAGCAGTACTTC.

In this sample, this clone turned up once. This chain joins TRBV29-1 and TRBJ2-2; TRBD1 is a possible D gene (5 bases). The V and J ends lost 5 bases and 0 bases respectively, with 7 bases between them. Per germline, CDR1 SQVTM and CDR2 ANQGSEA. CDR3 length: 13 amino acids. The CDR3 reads CSVSRANTGELFF. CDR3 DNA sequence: TGCAGCGTTTCCAGGGCGAACACCGGGGAGCTGTTTTTT.

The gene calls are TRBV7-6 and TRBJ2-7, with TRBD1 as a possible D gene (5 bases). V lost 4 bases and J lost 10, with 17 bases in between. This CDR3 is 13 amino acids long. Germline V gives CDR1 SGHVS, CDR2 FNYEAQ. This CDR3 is CASSSRPDSLQYF. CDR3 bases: TGTGCCAGCAGCTCGAGGCCCGACAGTTTACAGTACTTC. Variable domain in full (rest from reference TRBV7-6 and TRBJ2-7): GAGVSQSPRYKVTKRGQDVALRCDPISGHVSLYWYRQALGQGPEFLTYFNYEAQQDKSGLPNDRFSAERPEGSISTLTIQRTEQRDSAMYRCASSSRPDSLQYFGPGTRLTVT.

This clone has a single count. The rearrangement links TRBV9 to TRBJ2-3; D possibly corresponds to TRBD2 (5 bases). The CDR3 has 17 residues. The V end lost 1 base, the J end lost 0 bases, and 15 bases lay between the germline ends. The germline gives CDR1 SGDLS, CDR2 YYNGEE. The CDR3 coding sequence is TGTGCCAGCAGCGTAACGGGAACGAGACCTAGCACAGATACGCAGTATTTT. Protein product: CASSVTGTRPSTDTQYF. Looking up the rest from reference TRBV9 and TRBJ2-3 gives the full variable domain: DSGVTQTPKHLITATGQRVTLRCSPRSGDLSVYWYQQSLDQGLQFLIQYYNGEERAKGNILERFSAQQFPDLHSELNLSSLELGDSALYFCASSVTGTRPSTDTQYFGPGTRLTVL.

CDR3 bases: TGTGCCAGCAGCTTAGGCCTCGCGGGAGGCTACACCTTC. It encodes CASSLGLAGGYTF. The chain couples TRBV7-2 to TRBJ1-2; D is unresolved. V was clipped by 1 base and J by 8 bases, with 11 bases between them. The CDR3 runs 13 residues. Germline loops: CDR1 SGHTA, CDR2 FQGNSA.

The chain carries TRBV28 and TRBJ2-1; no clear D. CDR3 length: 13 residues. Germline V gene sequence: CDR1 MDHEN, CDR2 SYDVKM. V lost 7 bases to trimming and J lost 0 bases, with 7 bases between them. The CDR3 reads CASNGGSYNEQFF. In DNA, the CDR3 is TGTGCCAGCAACGGCGGCTCCTACAATGAGCAGTTCTTC.

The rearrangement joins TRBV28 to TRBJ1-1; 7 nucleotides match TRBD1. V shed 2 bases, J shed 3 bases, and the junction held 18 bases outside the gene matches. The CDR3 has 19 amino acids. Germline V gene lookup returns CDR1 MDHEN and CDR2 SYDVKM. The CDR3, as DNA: TGTGCCAGCAGTTTACGACTTATGTCGACAGGGACCAGGGACACTGAAGCTTTCTTT. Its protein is CASSLRLMSTGTRDTEAFF.

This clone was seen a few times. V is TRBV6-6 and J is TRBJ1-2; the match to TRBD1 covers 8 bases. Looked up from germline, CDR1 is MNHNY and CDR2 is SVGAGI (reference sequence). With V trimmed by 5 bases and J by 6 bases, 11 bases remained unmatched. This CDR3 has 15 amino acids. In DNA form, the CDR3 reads TGTGCCAGCAGTCACGATTCCGGGACAGGAGATGGCTACACCTTC. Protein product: CASSHDSGTGDGYTF.

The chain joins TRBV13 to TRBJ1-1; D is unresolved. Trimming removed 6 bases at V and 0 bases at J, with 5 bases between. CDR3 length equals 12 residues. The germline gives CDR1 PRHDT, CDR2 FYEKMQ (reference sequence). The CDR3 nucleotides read TGTGCCAGCAGTCAAATGAACACTGAAGCTTTCTTT. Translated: CASSQMNTEAFF.

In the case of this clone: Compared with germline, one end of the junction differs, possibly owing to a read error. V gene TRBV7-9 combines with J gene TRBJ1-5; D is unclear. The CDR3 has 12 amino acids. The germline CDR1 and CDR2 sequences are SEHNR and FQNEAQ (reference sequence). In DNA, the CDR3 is TGTTCCAGCAGCTTAGAATCTCCGCCCCAGCATTTT. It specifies CSSSLESPPQHF.

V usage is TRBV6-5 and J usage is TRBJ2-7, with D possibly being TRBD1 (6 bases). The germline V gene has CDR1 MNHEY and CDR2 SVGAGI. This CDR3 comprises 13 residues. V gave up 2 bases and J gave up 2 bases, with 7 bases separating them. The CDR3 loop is CASSYGDTYEQYF. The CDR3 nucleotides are TGTGCCAGCAGTTACGGGGACACCTACGAGCAGTACTTC.